This T cell receptor beta chain was captured in a study of T cell responses to AZD1222 COVID-19 vaccine. Study findings and constraints: Donors in the cohort were predominantly white British and more often female, and clonal diversity was possibly underestimated. Scientists sampled the repertoires only once the peak T cell response had passed. Spike was spanned by vaccine-associated CD4 TCRs, which were dominant at 160-218 and 743-854. Baseline seropositivity characterized only a handful of AZD1222 recipients.

Between the trimmed V and J ends, which lost 11 bases and 0 bases, there was a span of 7 bases. CDR1 is ENHRY and CDR2 is SYGVKD in the germline V gene. The CDR3 loop spans 12 amino acids. The repertoire was sequenced with immunoSEQ multiplex PCR; TCRdb's copy has only in-frame clones and lacks some. The repertoire has some 95,000 clones, around 92% of them found once; the top ten carry approximately 3%. The sample holds one count of this clone. Its target is unknown. This specimen consisted of peripheral blood, obtained on day 0 of MenACWY control vaccination. The chain links TRBV10-3 to TRBJ1-4; D is unclear. This clonotype was obtained from an adult in good health. CDR3 residues: CAAGPTNEKLFF. The CDR3 coding sequence is TGTGCCGCGGGCCCAACTAATGAAAAACTGTTTTTT.